This T cell receptor beta chain appears in the sequencing data of a study of T cell repertoires in cytomegalovirus infection. Turning to the study itself: As its CMV epitopes, the study selected recently identified HLA-C-restricted and well-studied HLA-B-restricted targets. Indicated by public TCR beta signatures were CMV infection and matching HLA type. Overall study findings and caveats: The study found HLA-C-restricted CMV-specific TCR beta clonotypes dominating the ex vivo response.

The germline CDR1 and CDR2 sequences are DFQATT and SNEGSKA (reference sequence). The CDR3 totals 15 residues. In regard to this clonotype: The antigen remains undetermined.

A single record per CDR3 protein comes from TCRdb applying MiXCR to the reads. The table lists under 850,000 distinct CDR3 sequences, around a third of them singletons. The source material was cultured PBMCs, sampled from culture after CMV antigen stimulation. The chain carries TRBV20-1 and TRBJ2-1, with TRBD2 matching 9 bases. The sequence was collected from a human donor in good health (CMV status not recorded). Some clones in this sample may be carry-over from other donors' samples. This chain's CDR3 is CSPWLTSGPVREQFF. The CDR3 DNA reads TGCAGCCCGTGGCTGACTAGCGGCCCTGTCCGGGAGCAGTTCTTC.